This TCR beta chain was documented in a study of T cell changes during pregnancy in multiple sclerosis. Germline CDR1 and CDR2: SGDLS and YYNGEE. The V gene lost 0 bases and the J gene lost 0 bases, with 17 bases spanning the gap. This CDR3 contains 18 residues. The protocol was immunoSEQ multiplex PCR, while the TCRdb copy is restricted to in-frame clones and leaves out a portion. The repertoire holds approximately 70,000 clones, with approximately 91% as singletons. The source is a female donor with multiple sclerosis, enrolled in a pregnancy study. The sample consisted of peripheral blood, taken in the first trimester of pregnancy. The chain joins TRBV9 to TRBJ2-3; no definite D call. This chain's CDR3 is CASSVEPARFPSTDTQYF. Written as DNA, the CDR3 is TGTGCCAGCAGCGTAGAGCCAGCGAGATTTCCTAGCACAGATACGCAGTATTTT.